Listed below are T cell receptor beta chains from one sample, sequenced in a study of T-cell reconstitution after alpha-beta-depleted transplantation in children. Each CDR3 protein gets one entry after TCRdb re-called the PCR reads with MiXCR. This table has some 530,000 distinct CDR3 sequences, under 15% appearing once. Sample: PBMCs from the stem cell graft donor, taken from the stem cell graft. The receptors here all came from a human donor who donated a stem cell graft to a child with combined immunodeficiency. Both conserved end residues are part of each CDR3. Fields, in order: clone size, D gene, V gene, J gene, CDR3 DNA, CDR3 protein. The D gene is left open where the match is weak. Size is stated for part of the rows, as once, few or many counts, or as a class when the clone is expanded.

many	NA	TRBV20-1	TRBJ2-2	TGCAGTGCTAGGACTCACCCGGGCGGGGAGCTGTTTTTT	CSARTHPGGELFF
many	TRBD1	TRBV7-9	TRBJ2-4	TGTGCCAGCAGCCCGAAGGACAGGGGGGGAAACATTCAGTACTTC	CASSPKDRGGNIQYF
many	NA	TRBV12-3/TRBV12-4	TRBJ2-3	TGTGCCAGCAGTTTCAGCGTTTCGGGTTCTGGCACGCAGTATTTT	CASSFSVSGSGTQYF
many	NA	TRBV4-1	TRBJ2-7	TGCGCCAGCAGCCAAGATCGGGGGACCGAGCAGTACTTC	CASSQDRGTEQYF
NA	TRBD1	TRBV12-3/TRBV12-4	TRBJ1-2	TGTGCCAGCAGTCCCCCGACAGGGGGGAACTATGGCTACACCTTC	CASSPPTGGNYGYTF
NA	NA	TRBV6-2/TRBV6-3	TRBJ2-3	TGTGCCAGCAGTTGGACCACCTTCGCCGGGGCCACACCGGACACAGATACGCAGTATTTT	CASSWTTFAGATPDTDTQYF
few	TRBD1	TRBV20-1	TRBJ2-7	TGCAGTGCTAGAGATAGGGACAGGGGGACCTACGAGCAGTACTTC	CSARDRDRGTYEQYF
NA	NA	TRBV20-1	TRBJ2-7	TGCAGTGCTAGAGATGAAGGAGGGAAATACTCCTACGAGCAGTACTTC	CSARDEGGKYSYEQYF
NA	TRBD1	TRBV27	TRBJ2-1	TGTGCCAGCAGTCTGTCCCGGACAGGGGACGGGTACAATGAGCAGTTCTTC	CASSLSRTGDGYNEQFF
many	TRBD2	TRBV9	TRBJ2-3	TGTGCCAGCAGCGCTTGGGGAGGGGATAGCACAGATACGCAGTATTTT	CASSAWGGDSTDTQYF
NA	TRBD2	TRBV6-5	TRBJ2-7	TGTGCCAGCAGTTACTCGGTGAGCGGGAGCTCGTACGAGCAGTACTTC	CASSYSVSGSSYEQYF
many	NA	TRBV10-3	TRBJ2-7	TGTGCCATCAGTGAGTCGATAGCTAGGACTCGCTACGAGCAGTACTTC	CAISESIARTRYEQYF
few	NA	TRBV11-2	TRBJ2-3	TGTGCCAGCAGCTCGGGATACTTATCGGATAGGCAGTATTTT	CASSSGYLSDRQYF
NA	TRBD1	TRBV2	TRBJ1-2	TGTGCCAGCAGACCCAAGAGGACAGGGCTGCTCTATGGCTACACCTTC	CASRPKRTGLLYGYTF
NA	TRBD1	TRBV6-2/TRBV6-3	TRBJ1-1	TGTGCCAGCAGACCAAGACAGGGTAGAGCGAACACTGAAGCTTTCTTT	CASRPRQGRANTEAFF
few	TRBD2	TRBV30	TRBJ2-5	TGTGCCTGCCGGGGGGGTGTTGAGACCCAGTACTTC	CACRGGVETQYF
NA	NA	TRBV24-1	TRBJ2-2	TGTGCCACCAGTGACACTAGACAGAACACCGGGGAGCTGTTTTTT	CATSDTRQNTGELFF
NA	TRBD2	TRBV14	TRBJ2-1	TGTGCCAGCAGCCGAAGGACTAGCGACAACAATGAGCAGTTCTTC	CASSRRTSDNNEQFF
NA	TRBD2	TRBV5-1	TRBJ2-1	TGCGCCAGCAGCTCCCCTAGGGCGCTAGCGGAAGGGTATGAGCAGTTCTTC	CASSSPRALAEGYEQFF
NA	NA	TRBV7-2	TRBJ2-1	TGTGCCAGCAGCCTCACACAAGCCTACAATGAGCAGTTCTTC	CASSLTQAYNEQFF
many	NA	TRBV12-3/TRBV12-4	TRBJ2-1	TGTGCCAGCTTTTCCAGGGTAGCGGACCACAATGAGCAGTTCTTC	CASFSRVADHNEQFF
many	NA	TRBV4-2	TRBJ2-5	TGTGCCAGCAGCCCGACTAGACAAGAGACCCAGTACTTC	CASSPTRQETQYF
few	NA	TRBV20-1	TRBJ2-3	TGCAGTGCTAGTCCCCCCCCAACCGCCCTGTTGGATACGCAGTATTTT	CSASPPPTALLDTQYF
NA	NA	TRBV20-1	TRBJ2-3	TGCAGTGCTAGTCCCAGGGGGGTAGGGGTTACGCAGTATTTT	CSASPRGVGVTQYF
few	NA	TRBV7-9	TRBJ1-1	TGTGCCAGCAGCTCAGGGTCCCCCTCCACTGAAGCTTTCTTT	CASSSGSPSTEAFF
many	TRBD1	TRBV7-3	TRBJ2-7	TGTGCCAGCAGCTTGGTCGGACAGGGGGGCTACGAGCAGTACTTC	CASSLVGQGGYEQYF
NA	TRBD1	TRBV6-2/TRBV6-3	TRBJ2-3	TGTGCCAGCAGTTACTCGGGGACAGGATTCGGGTATTTT	CASSYSGTGFGYF
NA	NA	TRBV7-9	TRBJ2-2	TGTGCCAGCAGCTTACTCTCCTTGACCGGGGAGCTGTTTTTT	CASSLLSLTGELFF
NA	NA	TRBV25-1	TRBJ1-2	TGTGCCAGCAGTCATGGGAACTATGGCTACACCTTC	CASSHGNYGYTF
many	TRBD1	TRBV6-5	TRBJ2-7	TGTGCCAGCAGTTCCGACAGGGGAAGCTACGAGCAGTACTTC	CASSSDRGSYEQYF
NA	TRBD2	TRBV28	TRBJ2-7	TGTGCCAGCAACCTCTGGCGGGAGGGCCTCCACGAGCAGTACTTC	CASNLWREGLHEQYF
NA	NA	TRBV4-1	TRBJ2-7	TGCGCCAGCAGCCAAGCCTCGGGGGACGAGCAGTACTTC	CASSQASGDEQYF
NA	NA	TRBV20-1	TRBJ2-6	TGCAGTGCTAGCAGGCCTGTCCCTAACTCTGGGGCCAACGTCCTGACTTTC	CSASRPVPNSGANVLTF
few	NA	TRBV29-1	TRBJ1-2	TGCAGCGTCGACTTTAACTATGGCTACACCTTC	CSVDFNYGYTF
many	TRBD1	TRBV29-1	TRBJ2-3	TGCAGCGCATTTACAGGGGCCGTCGGTGATACGCAGTATTTT	CSAFTGAVGDTQYF
NA	NA	TRBV6-1	TRBJ1-2	TGTGCCAGCAGACTAGTACAGGGTCAGTTCTATGGCTACACCTTC	CASRLVQGQFYGYTF
many	NA	TRBV4-3	TRBJ2-7	TGCGCCAGCAGCCAAGATTGGGGTGACGAGCAGTACTTC	CASSQDWGDEQYF
NA	TRBD2	TRBV6-2/TRBV6-3	TRBJ2-2	TGTGCCAGCAGTCCGGGACTAGCGGAGCTGAACACCGGGGAGCTGTTTTTT	CASSPGLAELNTGELFF
many	NA	TRBV7-9	TRBJ1-6	TGTGCCAGCACCACCCTTGGATCACCCCTCCACTTT	CASTTLGSPLHF
few	TRBD2	TRBV6-1	TRBJ2-3	TGTGCCAGTTCCACGGAGGGACTAGATATCACAGATACGCAGTATTTT	CASSTEGLDITDTQYF
few	TRBD2	TRBV20-1	TRBJ2-1	TGCAGTGCTAGAAGCGGGGGGGCCTCCTACAATGAGCAGTTCTTC	CSARSGGASYNEQFF
many	NA	TRBV29-1	TRBJ2-5	TGCAGCGTTAAGCAGATTAATCAAGAGACCCAGTACTTC	CSVKQINQETQYF
NA	NA	TRBV19	TRBJ1-5	TGTGCCAGTAGTATAGATAGAGCCAGCAATCAGCCCCAGCATTTT	CASSIDRASNQPQHF
few	NA	TRBV20-1	TRBJ2-5	TGCAGTGCTAGCCACAGGCAAGAGACCCAGTACTTC	CSASHRQETQYF
few	NA	TRBV7-6	TRBJ2-5	TGTGCCAGCAGCTTAAGGGCCAAACAAGAGACCCAGTACTTC	CASSLRAKQETQYF
many	NA	TRBV7-2	TRBJ1-1	TGTGCCAGCAGCTTAGCGAGGTCTGGGTACACTGAAGCTTTCTTT	CASSLARSGYTEAFF
few	NA	TRBV21-1	TRBJ2-7	TGTGCCAGCAGCAAGGATGACATGTACCACGAGCAGTACTTC	CASSKDDMYHEQYF
few	TRBD1	TRBV6-1	TRBJ2-5	TGTGCCAGCGCTGCCCTGGGACAGGACCAAGAGACCCAGTACTTC	CASAALGQDQETQYF
few	NA	TRBV14	TRBJ2-7	TGTGCCAGCAGCCAAAGTAGCAGGGGTTACGAGCAGTACTTC	CASSQSSRGYEQYF
few	NA	TRBV20-1	TRBJ2-3	TGCAGTGCTAGCGTGCCAGATACGCAGTATTTT	CSASVPDTQYF
NA	TRBD1	TRBV13	TRBJ1-5	TGTGCCAGCAGCCCGGGACAGAAGGTCGAGCCCCAGCATTTT	CASSPGQKVEPQHF
NA	TRBD2	TRBV11-2	TRBJ2-2	TGTGCCAGCAGCTTAGCCGCGACTAGCGGAGCCGGGGAGCTGTTTTTT	CASSLAATSGAGELFF
many	NA	TRBV18	TRBJ1-6	TGTGCCAGCTCACCGGGGACTAATTCACCCCTCCACTTT	CASSPGTNSPLHF
NA	NA	TRBV20-1	TRBJ2-4	TGCAGTGCTAGTACCGGTTTGGAGGGTGACAACATTCAGTACTTC	CSASTGLEGDNIQYF